This paragraph covers one T cell receptor (beta chain) sequence. No antigen is known for it. Expressed TCRB transcripts were sequenced because the isolated RNA had all been reverse transcribed beforehand. TCRdb's table, derived via immunoSEQ multiplex PCR, lists solely in-frame clones and lacks some. The sample comprises roughly 230,000 clones, roughly 10% of which are singletons, and around 0.017% rests with the top ten. Deletions cut 4 bases from V and 10 bases from J, with 24 bases between. The germline V gene has CDR1 SGHNT and CDR2 YYREEE (reference sequence). This CDR3 region has 16 residues. The sample is drawn from a study of beta chain features in type 1 diabetes. Study-level results: There was no resolution here of whether HLA type influences TCRB rearrangement. In all four CD4+ subsets, TCRB CDR3 length was significantly, moderately reduced in type 1 diabetes.

Donors underwent one heparinised blood draw, roughly 110 mL on average. This receptor was taken from a man aged 25 to 40 with type 1 diabetes. Input material: naive CD4+ T cells from blood. V is TRBV5-4 and J is TRBJ2-1, with D tentatively TRBD2 (6 bases). CDR3 nucleotide sequence: TGTGCCAGCAGCCCCAGTATCGGGCAAGTTGCGGGGGAGCAGTTCTTC. Translated: CASSPSIGQVAGEQFF.